The T cell receptor (beta chain) described here comes from a study of blood T cell repertoires in COVID-19. Those enrolled in Seattle joined during active infection and were followed longitudinally afterward. Original data processing: Reference gene primer amplification gave nucleated cell count estimates. Sequencing used immunoSEQ multiplex PCR; TCRdb keeps in-frame clones, though not all of them. The V and J calls and clone size are taken from that table; D and trimming were inferred from the DNA. Here the sample spans around 140,000 clones, around nine tenths being singletons. Germline V gives CDR1 SGDLS, CDR2 YYNGEE. The J segment lost 1 base and the V segment lost 2 bases, leaving 5 bases of the junction unmatched. The CDR3 sequence is 16 residues long.

This sequence joins TRBV9 and TRBJ2-1, with 8 bases that match TRBD2. This receptor was taken from a woman between 65 and 79 years old with COVID-19, enrolled during active disease. The sample consisted of peripheral blood. The CDR3: CASSVRRGESYNEQFF. For the CDR3, the DNA is TGTGCCAGCAGCGTTCGGCGGGGGGAATCCTACAATGAGCAGTTCTTC.